Below are 28 T cell receptor beta chains sequenced from a single sample in a study of blood T cell repertoires in COVID-19. Assay used: immunoSEQ multiplex PCR; TCRdb lists only in-frame clones, some missing. The sample contains fewer than 300,000 clones, approximately 90% of which appear only once. Material for sequencing was PBMCs or T cells enriched from blood (not recorded which). The source of these receptors is a man aged 35-49 years who had recovered from COVID-19.

V and J are TRBV6-4 and TRBJ2-2, with unresolved D. V shed 2 bases and J shed 4 bases, with 8 bases lying between them. The CDR3 extends over 14 amino acids. Germline V gives CDR1 MRHNA, CDR2 SNTAGT. This CDR3 reads CASSDLASTGELFF. CDR3 nucleotides: TGTGCCAGCAGTGACCTGGCTTCCACCGGGGAGCTGTTTTTT.

This clone occurred once. V and J are TRBV27 and TRBJ2-3; 9 bases are shared with TRBD2. CDR3 length: 17 residues. The germline V gene encodes CDR1 MNHEY and CDR2 SMNVEV (reference sequence). Trimming took 0 bases from V and 0 from J; bases not matched to a gene: 4. CDR3 sequence reads: CASSLSPTSGSTDTQYF. The CDR3 DNA reads as TGTGCCAGCAGTTTATCTCCGACTAGCGGAAGCACAGATACGCAGTATTTT.

This clone was picked up a small number of times. The V and J genes are TRBV29-1 and TRBJ2-3; TRBD1 aligns across 7 bases. This CDR3 is built from 11 residues. The germline V gene encodes CDR1 SQVTM and CDR2 ANQGSEA. Trimming at V came to 6 bases and at J to 5 bases, leaving 2 bases not matched to a gene. The CDR3 bases are TGCAGCGTGACAGGGATAGATACGCAGTATTTT. As protein: CSVTGIDTQYF.

This chain uses TRBV13 with TRBJ2-1; TRBD1 aligns across 11 bases. The CDR3 loop spans 17 amino acids. The junction had 17 bases not matched to a gene; V was cut back by 2 bases and J by 14 bases. CDR1 PRHDT and CDR2 FYEKMQ come from the germline V gene (reference sequence). CDR3 amino acids: CASSLRGGQGAQWMEFF. In DNA form, the CDR3 reads TGTGCCAGCAGCTTAAGAGGAGGACAGGGGGCCCAATGGATGGAGTTCTTC.

The chain carries TRBV11-2 and TRBJ1-5; D is perhaps TRBD1 (5 bases). Per germline, CDR1 SGHAT and CDR2 FQNNGV. The CDR3 spans 14 residues. V shed 1 base and J shed 7 bases, with 11 bases lying between them. DNA of the CDR3: TGTGCCAGCAGCTTAGGCAGGGTGGGGCAGCCCCAGCATTTT. The encoded protein is CASSLGRVGQPQHF.

A few counts support this clone. The chain has TRBV5-1 and TRBJ2-1; D ambiguous. V shed 4 bases and J shed 0 bases, with 14 bases lying between them. The CDR3 length is 16 residues. Germline CDR1 reads SGHRS; CDR2 reads YFSETQ. The CDR3 nucleotides read TGCGCCAGCAGCGGTCCACTACTGAGCTCCTACAATGAGCAGTTCTTC. Translation gives CASSGPLLSSYNEQFF.

This clone occurred once. This chain's CDR3 is CSVELGLRETYF. The CDR3 DNA sequence: TGCAGCGTTGAACTAGGTCTGCGAGAGACGTACTTC. J is TRBJ2-7 and V is TRBV29-1; D is unresolved. The germline gives CDR1 SQVTM, CDR2 ANQGSEA. V was clipped by 2 bases and J by 12 bases, with 17 bases between them. This CDR3 has 12 amino acids.

The table lists this clone with a few counts. The V call is TRBV4-1, the J call TRBJ1-5; D call uncertain. V was clipped by 0 bases and J by 3 bases, with 9 bases between them. Germline V CDR1 and CDR2: MGHRA, YSYEKL. The CDR3 covers 15 residues. Written as DNA, the CDR3 is TGCGCCAGCAGCCAAGATGCGGGGTACAATCAGCCCCAGCATTTT. As protein: CASSQDAGYNQPQHF.

The chain couples TRBV5-4 to TRBJ2-3; TRBD2 aligns across 7 bases. After removal of 0 bases from V and 2 bases from J, the junction contained 6 bases not matched to a gene. There are 16 residues in the CDR3. CDR1 is SGHNT and CDR2 is YYREEE in the germline V gene (reference sequence). The CDR3 nucleotides are TGTGCCAGCAGCTTGGCCGTAGCGGGCTTCACAGATACGCAGTATTTT. Encoded protein: CASSLAVAGFTDTQYF.

The chain employs TRBV15 and TRBJ2-3; 8 bases fit TRBD1. CDR1 and CDR2 from the germline V gene are LNHNV and YYDKDF (reference sequence). The CDR3 sequence is 16 residues long. Germline trimming cut 1 base from V and 4 bases from J; bases unmatched to any gene: 7. CDR3 DNA: TGTGCCACCAGCAGAGTGGTCACAGGGGGAGCAGATACGCAGTATTTT. Residues: CATSRVVTGGADTQYF.

This chain joins TRBV7-2 and TRBJ1-4, with TRBD1 as a possible D gene (5 bases). The V gene lost 5 bases and the J gene lost 3 bases, with 13 bases spanning the gap. CDR3 length: 15 residues. Germline V CDR1 and CDR2: SGHTA, FQGNSA. As DNA, the CDR3 is TGTGCCAGCAGCCCAGGGTGGGATCCTAATGAAAAACTGTTTTTT. Encoded protein: CASSPGWDPNEKLFF.

The genes are TRBV18 and TRBJ2-1; perhaps TRBD2 as D (5 bases). The germline CDR1 and CDR2 sequences are KGHSH and LQKENI. Trimming cost V 6 bases and J 0 bases, with 15 bases left between them. This CDR3 has 16 residues. The CDR3 DNA reads TGTGCCAGCTCCCATAAGCGGAGCGTCTCCTACAATGAGCAGTTCTTC. Amino acid sequence: CASSHKRSVSYNEQFF.

This clone was observed a single time. J is TRBJ2-7 and V is TRBV5-6; 10 bases agree with TRBD1. Germline-derived CDR1 and CDR2 are SGHDT and YYEEEE. With 2 bases clipped from V and 3 bases from J, the junction kept 2 bases outside the gene matches. This CDR3 contains 14 residues. CDR3 nucleotide sequence: TGTGCCAGCAGCTTTGGGGACAGGGGCTACGAGCAGTACTTC. Residues: CASSFGDRGYEQYF.

This chain uses TRBV3-1 (or the pseudogene TRBV3-2) with TRBJ1-1; 7 bases are shared with TRBD1. V shed 6 bases and J 9 bases; nucleotides not matched to a gene: 4. Germline CDR1 and CDR2: LGHDT and YNNKEL (reference sequence). The CDR3 has 11 amino acids. The CDR3 coding sequence is TGTGCCAGCAGGACGACAGGGAAAGCTTTCTTT. The encoded protein is CASRTTGKAFF.

V gene TRBV15 combines with J gene TRBJ2-5; 10 positions match TRBD2. With 0 bases clipped from V and 1 base from J, the junction kept 5 bases outside the gene matches. The V gene's germline CDR1 is LNHNV and CDR2 YYDKDF (reference sequence). The CDR3 contains 17 residues. This CDR3 is CATSRDGLAGAQETQYF. CDR3 DNA sequence: TGTGCCACCAGCAGAGATGGGCTAGCGGGAGCCCAAGAGACCCAGTACTTC. The entire variable domain, with the rest obtained from reference TRBV15 and TRBJ2-5, is as follows: DAMVIQNPRYQVTQFGKPVTLSCSQTLNHNVMYWYQQKSSQAPKLLFHYYDKDFNNEADTPDNFQSRRPNTSFCFLDIRSPGLGDTAMYLCATSRDGLAGAQETQYFGPGTRLLVL.

The J gene is TRBJ2-7, the V gene TRBV6-2 or TRBV6-3, with 8 bases aligning to TRBD1. The CDR3 is 16 amino acids. With 0 bases clipped from V and 5 bases from J, the junction kept 9 bases outside the gene matches. Germline CDR1 MNHEY, CDR2 SVGEGT. Here the CDR3 DNA reads TGTGCCAGCAGTTACTCGGCGTTTCAGGGGGCCCACGAGCAGTACTTC. As protein: CASSYSAFQGAHEQYF.

V gene TRBV29-1 combines with J gene TRBJ2-3; D not certain. The CDR3 has 11 amino acids. V gave up 3 bases and J gave up 9 bases, with 10 bases separating them. Germline V lookup: CDR1 SQVTM, CDR2 ANQGSEA. The CDR3 sequence: CSVDRLRTQYF. In nucleotides, the CDR3 is TGCAGCGTTGACAGATTGAGGACGCAGTATTTT.

The chain links TRBV6-5 to TRBJ2-7; 9 bases line up with TRBD1. V gave up 9 bases and J gave up 6 bases; unmatched junction bases: 6. In germline, CDR1 is MNHEY, CDR2 SVGAGI. CDR3 length equals 12 residues. Written as DNA, the CDR3 is TGTGCCAGTGGACAGGGGAGGGTCGAGCAGTACTTC. Translation: CASGQGRVEQYF.

This chain links TRBV6-5 with TRBJ2-5, with D maybe TRBD2 (6 bases). Between the trimmed V and J ends, which lost 6 bases and 5 bases, there was a span of 16 bases. The V gene's germline CDR1 is MNHEY and CDR2 SVGAGI. CDR3 length: 14 residues. In DNA, the CDR3 is TGTGCCAGCAGCCTCGGGAGCTCGGAGGAGACCCAGTACTTC. This gives the protein CASSLGSSEETQYF.

CDR3 sequence (DNA): TGCGCCAGCAGCCCACTAGCGGGAGGAAGCACAGATACGCAGTATTTT. Amino acid sequence: CASSPLAGGSTDTQYF. The chain is built from TRBV5-1 and TRBJ2-3; 12 bases fit TRBD2. CDR3 length: 16 residues. CDR1 and CDR2 (germline): SGHRS, YFSETQ. With 4 bases clipped from V and 0 bases from J, the junction kept 3 bases outside the gene matches.

This chain connects TRBV9 to TRBJ1-2; 9 bases agree with TRBD1. With 4 bases clipped from V and 11 bases from J, the junction kept 6 bases outside the gene matches. There are 12 residues in the CDR3. Germline assignment: CDR1 SGDLS and CDR2 YYNGEE. The chain's CDR3 is CASSHDRGSYTF. DNA of the CDR3: TGTGCCAGCAGCCACGACAGGGGGAGTTACACCTTC. The full variable domain, in which reference TRBV9 and TRBJ1-2 provide the parts outside the CDR3, is DSGVTQTPKHLITATGQRVTLRCSPRSGDLSVYWYQQSLDQGLQFLIQYYNGEERAKGNILERFSAQQFPDLHSELNLSSLELGDSALYFCASSHDRGSYTFGSGTRLTVV.

The chain couples TRBV4-1 to TRBJ2-7, with no clear D. Germline lookup yields CDR1 MGHRA and CDR2 YSYEKL. The CDR3 is 14 residues long. Trimming removed 3 bases from V and 9 bases from J, with 18 bases in between. CDR3 nucleotide sequence: TGCGCCAGCAGCCAGAATGAGACTCCGCCTCGGCAGTACTTC. This gives the protein CASSQNETPPRQYF.

This rearrangement joins TRBV3-1 (or the pseudogene TRBV3-2) to TRBJ2-6; a possible D gene is TRBD1 (6 bases). Trimming removed 6 bases at V and 2 bases at J, with 14 bases between. The CDR3 extends over 16 amino acids. In germline, CDR1 is LGHDT, CDR2 YNNKEL (reference sequence). The CDR3 DNA follows: TGTGCCAGCAGTCCCTCTTGGACAGCTGGGGCCAACGTCCTGACTTTC. Protein sequence: CASSPSWTAGANVLTF.

The chain joins TRBV28 to TRBJ2-1; 12 bases are a match to TRBD1. Germline V CDR1 and CDR2: MDHEN, SYDVKM. V lost 6 bases and J lost 7; bases outside the gene matches: 7. This CDR3 has 15 residues. As DNA, the CDR3 is TGTGCCAGCAGACCCGGGACAGGGGGCTTAAATGAGCAGTTCTTC. It specifies CASRPGTGGLNEQFF.

V is TRBV11-2 and J is TRBJ2-1; 8 positions match TRBD1. J was trimmed by 2 bases and V by 5 bases; bases with no gene match: 5. CDR1 SGHAT and CDR2 FQNNGV come from the germline V gene. The CDR3 runs 15 residues. In DNA form, the CDR3 reads TGTGCCAGCAGCCGACAGGGGTTGACCTACAATGAGCAGTTCTTC. This sequence encodes CASSRQGLTYNEQFF.

This clone was observed a single time. V gene TRBV9 combines with J gene TRBJ1-3; no clear D. The V gene lost 6 bases and the J gene lost 0 bases, with 13 bases spanning the gap. Germline V gene data show CDR1 as SGDLS and CDR2 as YYNGEE. The CDR3 length is 15 residues. The CDR3 loop is CASTNGGFSGNTIYF. The CDR3 DNA is TGTGCCAGCACAAACGGAGGGTTCTCTGGAAACACCATATATTTT.

The chain recombines TRBV6-5 with TRBJ1-2; D is ambiguous. V shed 3 bases and J shed 12 bases, with 17 bases lying between them. The CDR3 extends over 13 amino acids. CDR1 MNHEY and CDR2 SVGAGI come from the germline V gene. The DNA for the CDR3 is TGTGCCAGCAGTTATGTTGGCGGGCCTCGGGACACCTTC. Protein product: CASSYVGGPRDTF.

The chain links TRBV6-5 to TRBJ2-7; TRBD2 aligns across 10 bases. Germline V lookup: CDR1 MNHEY, CDR2 SVGAGI. J lost 3 bases, V lost 7 bases, and 9 bases had no gene match. The length of the CDR3 is 15 residues. CDR3 loop: CASTFSGGLLYEQYF. The CDR3 DNA reads TGTGCCAGCACCTTTAGCGGGGGGCTTCTCTACGAGCAGTACTTC.